A single sample is the source of the 11 T cell receptor beta chains below, sequenced in a study of early T cells in non-severe SARS-CoV-2 infection (dated by TCRdb to about 2021). Receptor amplification or capture employed 5' RACE. Data came from a NextSeq 500. The raw public data were reprocessed by TCRdb itself: fastp quality trimming at Q25, MiXCR clonotype calling, in-frame beta chains only. Each CDR3 protein appears once, grouped with its most common genes and DNA. Recorded for this sample are tens of thousands of distinct CDR3 sequences; around 13% of them occurred a single time. The ten largest clonotypes hold 1% to 1.4% of the sample. The source material was whole blood. All receptors come from an adult who was a healthcare worker with PCR-confirmed SARS-CoV-2 infection or an uninfected control (not recorded which).

This clonotype was recorded many times. This chain connects TRBV29-1 to TRBJ2-7; 11 bases are shared with TRBD2. The CDR3 consists of 16 residues. Germline loops: CDR1 SQVTM, CDR2 ANQGSEA. V shed 7 bases, J shed 0 bases, and the junction held 11 bases outside the gene matches. CDR3 in DNA: TGCAGCGACTCTAGCGGGAGGCTACCCTTCTCCTACGAGCAGTACTTC. Its translation is CSDSSGRLPFSYEQYF.

V gene TRBV7-9 combines with J gene TRBJ2-3, with D tentatively TRBD2 (5 bases). The V end was cut by 0 bases, the J end by 1 base, with 20 bases between. The CDR3 totals 19 residues. CDR1 and CDR2 (germline): SEHNR, FQNEAQ (reference sequence). This chain's CDR3 is CASSLAPGLGGSGTDTQYF. DNA for the CDR3: TGTGCCAGCAGCTTAGCTCCGGGATTAGGCGGTTCTGGCACAGATACGCAGTATTTT. Full variable domain (missing parts from reference TRBV7-9 and TRBJ2-3): DTGVSQNPRHKITKRGQNVTFRCDPISEHNRLYWYRQTLGQGPEFLTYFQNEAQLEKSRLLSDRFSAERPKGSFSTLEIQRTEQGDSAMYLCASSLAPGLGGSGTDTQYFGPGTRLTVL.

This clonotype was recorded at least ten times. The CDR3 is CASSLGAGGSYEQYF. CDR3 sequence (DNA): TGTGCCAGCAGTTTAGGGGCGGGAGGATCCTACGAGCAGTACTTC. The chain is built from TRBV12-3 or TRBV12-4 and TRBJ2-7; 8 bases line up with TRBD2. V lost 1 base, J lost 1 base, and 3 bases stayed unmatched. The CDR3 totals 15 residues.

This clonotype occurred many times. This chain connects TRBV5-1 to TRBJ2-4, with unresolved D. The CDR3 is 14 amino acids. The ends were cut back, 0 bases at V and 0 bases at J, with 4 bases in the middle. Germline CDR1 reads SGHRS; CDR2 reads YFSETQ. CDR3 loop: CASSLGGAKNIQYF. CDR3 DNA sequence: TGCGCCAGCAGCTTGGGGGGAGCCAAAAACATTCAGTACTTC.

This clonotype was seen repeatedly, ten times or more. This chain joins TRBV2 and TRBJ1-1; D might be TRBD1 (5 bases). V was trimmed by 7 bases and J by 1 base, leaving 16 bases between them. The CDR3 is made up of 15 amino acids. Germline loops: CDR1 SNHLY, CDR2 FYNNEI. This CDR3 is CASTASGAANTEAFF. The CDR3 DNA sequence: TGTGCCAGCACTGCCTCCGGGGCAGCGAACACTGAAGCTTTCTTT.

This clonotype was detected only a few times. The CDR3 coding sequence is TGTGCCAGCTCACCACGTTCAGGGGAATCTCGCAATGAGCAGTTCTTC. This codes for CASSPRSGESRNEQFF. The V call is TRBV18, the J call TRBJ2-1, with D perhaps TRBD1 (6 bases). Trimming cost V 1 base and J 6 bases, with 16 bases left between them. The CDR3 consists of 16 residues. The germline V gene encodes CDR1 KGHSH and CDR2 LQKENI.

At least ten counts were recorded for this clonotype. The CDR3 region is CASSLYSTNYNEQFF. Here the CDR3 DNA reads TGTGCCAGCAGCTTATACTCTACGAACTACAATGAGCAGTTCTTC. The V gene is TRBV11-2, the J gene TRBJ2-1; D gene uncertain. The V gene's germline CDR1 is SGHAT and CDR2 FQNNGV. V lost 2 bases, J lost 3 bases, and 11 bases lay in between. This CDR3 region has 15 residues.

The chain uses TRBV25-1 and TRBJ2-1; TRBD1 matches at 9 bases. V lost 7 bases and J lost 8; bases outside the gene matches: 12. Germline CDR1 and CDR2: MGHDK and SYGVNS. The CDR3 extends over 15 amino acids. The CDR3 reads CASTRTGGAPDEQFF. DNA for the CDR3: TGTGCCAGCACTCGTACAGGGGGCGCCCCCGATGAGCAGTTCTTC.

This clonotype was detected ten times or more. This rearrangement joins TRBV5-6 to TRBJ2-1; D might be TRBD2 (6 bases). V lost 0 bases to trimming and J lost 5 bases, with 18 bases between them. This CDR3 is 17 amino acids long. CDR1 is SGHDT and CDR2 is YYEEEE in the germline V gene. CDR3 region: CASSLGPTSSYNNEQFF. As DNA, the CDR3 is TGTGCCAGCAGCTTGGGCCCCACTAGCAGTTACAACAATGAGCAGTTCTTC.

Ten or more counts support this clonotype. V is TRBV5-4 and J is TRBJ2-1; 7 bases line up with TRBD1. V lost 6 bases and J lost 1; bases outside the gene matches: 4. Per the germline V gene, CDR1 is SGHNT and CDR2 is YYREEE (reference sequence). This CDR3 is 14 amino acids long. The CDR3 nucleotides read TGTGCCAGCACTCCGACAGGGTCCTACAATGAGCAGTTCTTC. Translating it yields CASTPTGSYNEQFF.

This clonotype was seen at least ten times. J is TRBJ2-5 and V is TRBV19, with no clear D. The CDR3 loop spans 18 amino acids. The germline V and J ends were trimmed by 1 base and 5 bases, with 23 bases remaining between them. Looked up from germline, CDR1 is LNHDA and CDR2 is SQIVND (reference sequence). CDR3 region: CASSIGFGGGSKKETQYF. The CDR3 DNA follows: TGTGCCAGTAGTATAGGTTTTGGTGGTGGAAGCAAAAAGGAGACCCAGTACTTC.